These 9 T cell receptor beta chains came from one sample sequenced in a study of cytomegalovirus exposure and HLA in healthy donors (dated by TCRdb to 2016 to 2017). The library came from the immunoSEQ multiplex PCR assay. TCRdb re-hosts the immuneACCESS table, in-frame sequences only. Its copies lack some clones; in the studies checked, an unresolved V gene accounts for under half of them, and the cause for the rest is not known. Within this sample are fewer than 250,000 clones, with 86% of them counted one time only. The ten largest clones capture roughly 1.6% of the sample. Sequencing was carried out using PBMCs. Source of these receptors: a woman aged 18-30 years in good health and CMV-seronegative.

V is TRBV6-5 and J is TRBJ1-5; D is unresolved. The V gene lost 10 bases and the J gene lost 6 bases, with 16 bases spanning the gap. CDR1 and CDR2 (germline): MNHEY, SVGAGI. This CDR3 has 13 amino acids. In DNA, the CDR3 is TGTGCCACCAGGCGGAGTAGTGTTCAGCCCCAGCATTTT. Translating gives CATRRSSVQPQHF.

This clone came up once. DNA for the CDR3: TGCAGCGTTTTTTACTCTGGGGCCAACGTCCTGACTTTC. As protein: CSVFYSGANVLTF. This rearrangement joins TRBV29-1 to TRBJ2-6; unclear D gene. CDR1 and CDR2 (germline): SQVTM, ANQGSEA. V lost 5 bases, J lost 0 bases, and 5 bases lay in between. The CDR3 extends over 13 amino acids.

This sequence joins TRBV9 and TRBJ2-1, with 12 bases fitting TRBD1. This CDR3 has 17 residues. Germline V gene sequence: CDR1 SGDLS, CDR2 YYNGEE. Trimming cost V 1 base and J 8 bases; bases outside gene matches: 10. The CDR3 reads CASSVNRGQGAFYEQFF. The CDR3 region has the DNA TGTGCCAGCAGCGTAAACCGGGGACAGGGGGCTTTCTATGAGCAGTTCTTC.

The rearrangement links TRBV6-5 to TRBJ1-1; weak D call: TRBD1 (5 bases). Germline V gene sequence: CDR1 MNHEY, CDR2 SVGAGI. Trimming took 6 bases from V and 1 from J, leaving 15 bases between them. This CDR3 has 15 residues. The DNA for the CDR3 is TGTGCCAGCAGCTCCGTGGCTCAGGGGAACACTGAAGCTTTCTTT. It yields the protein CASSSVAQGNTEAFF.

This clone was picked up a small number of times. This sequence joins TRBV6-5 and TRBJ2-7; 9 bases fit TRBD1. Germline loops: CDR1 MNHEY, CDR2 SVGAGI. The CDR3 is 14 amino acids. After removal of 6 bases from V and 6 bases from J, the junction contained 9 bases not matched to a gene. CDR3 DNA sequence: TGTGCCAGCAGCACCGGGACAGGGCGGCGCGAGCAGTACTTC. Translation: CASSTGTGRREQYF.

This clone is a singleton in its sample. The rearrangement joins TRBV12-5 to TRBJ2-1, with D perhaps TRBD2 (6 bases). The CDR3 sequence is 15 residues long. Trimming shortened V by 1 base and J by 9 bases, and 16 bases separated the two germline ends. Germline loops: CDR1 LGHNT, CDR2 FRNRAP. The CDR3 is CASGLGQAGRIEQFF. The DNA of the CDR3 is TGTGCTAGTGGTTTGGGGCAGGCGGGAAGGATTGAGCAGTTCTTC.

V is TRBV5-6 and J is TRBJ1-1; a possible D gene is TRBD1 (6 bases). The CDR3 has 13 amino acids. The germline V and J ends were trimmed by 3 bases and 9 bases, with 15 bases remaining between them. CDR1 and CDR2 (germline): SGHDT, YYEEEE. Written as DNA, the CDR3 is TGTGCCAGCAGCTCCTACAGGGAACCGAAAGCTTTCTTT. Protein sequence: CASSSYREPKAFF.

The chain employs TRBV20-1 and TRBJ2-3, with D maybe TRBD2 (5 bases). V lost 5 bases, J lost 6 bases, and 9 bases lay in between. Germline values: CDR1 DFQATT, CDR2 SNEGSKA (reference sequence). This CDR3 region has 11 residues. CDR3 sequence (DNA): TGCAGTGCTCTCTCGGGGGATACGCAGTATTTT. This translates into CSALSGDTQYF.

The rearrangement joins TRBV10-3 to TRBJ1-2; 8 positions match TRBD1. The germline CDR1 and CDR2 sequences are ENHRY and SYGVKD. The CDR3 is 14 residues long. V was clipped by 5 bases and J by 4 bases; unmatched bases: 6. CDR3 sequence: CAISPSTGVYGYTF. As DNA, the CDR3 is TGTGCCATCAGTCCGTCGACAGGGGTCTATGGCTACACCTTC.